This is a list of T cell receptor beta chains from one sample in a study of chemoradiotherapy in HPV16-positive cancers. TCRdb's table, derived via immunoSEQ multiplex PCR, lists solely in-frame clones and lacks some. This repertoire shows 30,000 to 40,000 clones, around 92% found once; its top ten account for roughly 3.7%. This sample comprised blood, obtained from a patient who underwent chemoradiotherapy. The receptors here all came from a human donor with HPV-associated anogenital cancer. Each CDR3 is given with its conserved first and last residue. The D gene is left open where the match is weak. The listing skips clone size in some rows; elsewhere it reads once, few, many or a size class.

d_call,j_call,clone_size,v_call,cdr3_aa,cdr3_nt
NA,TRBJ2-3,NA,TRBV6-1,CARARDVKDTQYF,TGTGCCAGGGCCCGGGACGTGAAAGATACGCAGTATTTT
NA,TRBJ1-3,NA,TRBV4-2,CASSLRGADGNTIYF,TGTGCCAGCAGCCTCCGGGGCGCGGACGGAAACACCATATATTTT
NA,TRBJ1-1,NA,TRBV11-3,CASSTGGGEARF,TGTGCCAGCAGCACGGGGGGAGGGGAAGCCCGCTTT
TRBD2,TRBJ2-5,NA,TRBV7-2,CASSYRAGGPLGETQYF,TGTGCCAGCAGCTATCGAGCGGGGGGGCCGTTAGGAGAGACCCAGTACTTC
NA,TRBJ1-1,NA,TRBV5-6,CASSSQGRGSTEAFF,TGTGCCAGCAGCTCCCAGGGGAGGGGGTCCACTGAAGCTTTCTTT
TRBD1,TRBJ1-6,NA,TRBV5-4,CASSLGQGVTSPLHF,TGTGCCAGCAGCTTGGGGCAGGGGGTGACTTCACCCCTCCACTTT
NA,TRBJ1-5,NA,TRBV2,CASTREGVSNQPQHF,TGTGCCAGCACCAGGGAAGGGGTTAGCAATCAGCCCCAGCATTTT
TRBD1,TRBJ2-7,NA,TRBV10-3,CAISELRQGYEQYF,TGTGCCATCAGTGAGCTGCGACAGGGCTACGAGCAGTACTTC
TRBD1,TRBJ2-2,NA,TRBV19,CASSNDRGYTGELFF,TGTGCCAGTAGTAACGACAGGGGGTACACCGGGGAGCTGTTTTTT
NA,TRBJ1-5,NA,TRBV5-6,CASSRRGRPQHF,TGTGCCAGCAGTCGTAGGGGCAGGCCCCAGCATTTT
TRBD1,TRBJ1-5,once,TRBV6-1,CASRQGSGNQPQHF,TGTGCCAGCAGACAGGGGAGTGGCAATCAGCCCCAGCATTTT
NA,TRBJ1-2,NA,TRBV19,CASSIQGYGYTF,TGTGCCAGTAGTATCCAGGGGTACGGCTACACCTTC
TRBD1,TRBJ1-6,few,TRBV7-9,CAGGSTGLNSPLHF,TGTGCCGGGGGGTCGACAGGGCTGAATTCACCCCTCCACTTT
TRBD1,TRBJ2-3,once,TRBV7-8,CASSLWTGGTDTQYF,TGTGCCAGCAGCCTATGGACAGGGGGCACAGATACGCAGTATTTT
NA,TRBJ1-1,NA,TRBV2,CASYRGTLGTEAFF,TGTGCCAGTTACCGGGGGACTTTAGGCACTGAAGCTTTCTTT
TRBD2,TRBJ2-1,NA,TRBV7-3,CASSLIAGGPNEQFF,TGTGCCAGCAGCTTGATAGCGGGGGGGCCCAATGAGCAGTTCTTC
NA,TRBJ1-6,NA,TRBV7-2,CASRTGGANNSPLHF,TGTGCCAGCAGGACAGGCGGCGCGAATAATTCACCCCTCCACTTT
NA,TRBJ2-7,few,TRBV19,CASSSGHLYEQYF,TGTGCCAGTAGTTCGGGACACCTGTACGAGCAGTACTTC
TRBD2,TRBJ2-5,NA,TRBV5-1,CASRTSETQYF,TGCGCCAGCCGGACTAGTGAGACCCAGTACTTC
NA,TRBJ2-5,NA,TRBV7-2,CASSRGSVETQYF,TGTGCCAGCAGCCGAGGCTCGGTAGAGACCCAGTACTTC
NA,TRBJ1-5,NA,TRBV19,CASSIRTKGSNQPQHF,TGTGCCAGTAGTATCCGGACAAAGGGGAGCAATCAGCCCCAGCATTTT
NA,TRBJ2-3,NA,TRBV7-8,CASSPQASTDTQYF,TGTGCCAGCAGCCCCCAAGCAAGCACAGATACGCAGTATTTT
TRBD1,TRBJ1-3,NA,TRBV19,CASRNRGGGNTIYF,TGTGCCAGTAGGAACAGGGGAGGTGGAAACACCATATATTTT
NA,TRBJ1-4,NA,TRBV9,CASSPTGTTNEKLFF,TGTGCCAGCAGCCCCACGGGGACAACTAATGAAAAACTGTTTTTT
NA,TRBJ2-5,NA,TRBV5-1,CASTIQGGETQYF,TGCGCCAGCACTATCCAGGGCGGCGAGACCCAGTACTTC
NA,TRBJ2-7,NA,TRBV11-3,CASSGGYEQYF,TGTGCCAGCAGCGGGGGGTACGAGCAGTACTTC
NA,TRBJ2-7,few,TRBV4-2,CASSQEGGSYEQYF,TGTGCCAGCAGCCAAGAAGGGGGCTCCTACGAGCAGTACTTC
NA,TRBJ1-1,NA,TRBV12-5,CASGFLGEDTEAFF,TGTGCTAGTGGTTTTCTAGGGGAGGATACTGAAGCTTTCTTT
NA,TRBJ2-3,NA,TRBV7-2,CASSPRDSRTDTQYF,TGTGCCAGCAGCCCAAGGGACTCACGCACAGATACGCAGTATTTT
NA,TRBJ1-2,NA,TRBV10-3,CAISQEANYGYTF,TGTGCCATCAGTCAAGAGGCTAACTATGGCTACACCTTC
NA,TRBJ1-5,NA,TRBV13,CASSLGRQANQPQHF,TGTGCCAGCAGCTTAGGCAGGCAAGCGAATCAGCCCCAGCATTTT
NA,TRBJ1-6,few,TRBV7-9,CASSLRRDNSPLHF,TGTGCCAGCAGCTTGAGGAGGGATAATTCACCCCTCCACTTT
NA,TRBJ2-2,NA,TRBV9,CASSVDVAANTGELFF,TGTGCCAGCAGCGTAGACGTCGCCGCGAACACCGGGGAGCTGTTTTTT
TRBD1,TRBJ1-2,NA,TRBV30,CAWRRGTGRKYGYTF,TGTGCCTGGAGACGCGGGACAGGGAGGAAATATGGCTACACCTTC
NA,TRBJ2-2,NA,TRBV9,CASSVVGTSNTGELFF,TGTGCCAGCAGCGTAGTAGGGACTTCGAACACCGGGGAGCTGTTTTTT
TRBD1,TRBJ2-5,NA,TRBV5-1,CASSFGTGIWYQETQYF,TGCGCCAGCAGCTTCGGGACAGGGATTTGGTACCAAGAGACCCAGTACTTC
TRBD2,TRBJ2-2,NA,TRBV9,CASTGGGANTGELFF,TGTGCCAGCACGGGCGGGGGGGCGAACACCGGGGAGCTGTTTTTT
TRBD2,TRBJ2-5,NA,TRBV15,CATSKGGGAKETQYF,TGTGCCACCAGCAAGGGCGGGGGGGCGAAAGAGACCCAGTACTTC
NA,TRBJ2-5,NA,TRBV23-1,CASSQRGAQETQYF,TGCGCCAGCAGTCAGAGGGGGGCTCAAGAGACCCAGTACTTC
NA,TRBJ1-4,NA,TRBV19,CATSASLGPAGEKLFF,TGTGCCACAAGCGCTTCTTTGGGCCCGGCGGGGGAAAAACTGTTTTTT
NA,TRBJ2-2,NA,TRBV9,CASNPSGPGELFF,TGTGCCAGCAACCCTTCCGGCCCCGGGGAGCTGTTTTTT
NA,TRBJ1-5,NA,TRBV4-3,CASSQDRTWGLQPQHF,TGCGCCAGCAGCCAAGATCGGACATGGGGTTTGCAGCCCCAGCATTTT
NA,TRBJ1-4,NA,TRBV5-4,CASSLPNEKLFF,TGTGCCAGCAGCTTACCTAATGAAAAACTGTTTTTT
NA,TRBJ2-5,NA,TRBV7-9,CASSRPRGVDQETQYF,TGTGCCAGCAGCCGACCCCGGGGTGTTGACCAAGAGACCCAGTACTTC
TRBD1,TRBJ1-1,NA,TRBV4-2,CASSQERTGFEAFF,TGTGCCAGCAGCCAAGAGAGGACAGGCTTTGAAGCTTTCTTT
TRBD1,TRBJ2-7,NA,TRBV4-3,CASSQKTGAYEQYF,TGCGCCAGCAGCCAAAAAACAGGGGCGTACGAGCAGTACTTC
TRBD2,TRBJ2-5,NA,TRBV7-6,CASSFIGGVQETQYF,TGTGCCAGCAGCTTTATTGGGGGGGTCCAAGAGACCCAGTACTTC
NA,TRBJ2-7,NA,TRBV2,CAQGQQNYEQYF,TGTGCCCAAGGACAGCAGAACTACGAGCAGTACTTC
NA,TRBJ1-6,NA,TRBV18,CASSLDSFNSPLHF,TGTGCCAGCTCACTGGACAGCTTTAATTCACCCCTCCACTTT
NA,TRBJ1-2,NA,TRBV4-1,CASSHPGVQGGYTF,TGCGCCAGCAGTCACCCCGGGGTTCAGGGTGGCTACACCTTC
TRBD1,TRBJ1-5,NA,TRBV6-6,CASSFWTGGNQPQHF,TGTGCCAGCAGTTTTTGGACAGGGGGCAATCAGCCCCAGCATTTT
NA,TRBJ2-5,NA,TRBV11-3,CASSHGWKTQYF,TGTGCCAGCAGCCATGGGTGGAAGACCCAGTACTTC
NA,TRBJ2-3,NA,TRBV7-2,CASSQKPASLTDTQYF,TGTGCCAGCAGCCAAAAGCCGGCGTCACTCACAGATACGCAGTATTTT
TRBD1,TRBJ1-4,NA,TRBV7-2,CASSPSQGSGKLFF,TGTGCCAGCAGCCCTTCACAGGGGTCGGGAAAACTGTTTTTT
NA,TRBJ2-1,NA,TRBV7-3,CASSLTEGASYNEQFF,TGTGCCAGCAGCTTAACGGAGGGGGCTTCCTACAATGAGCAGTTCTTC